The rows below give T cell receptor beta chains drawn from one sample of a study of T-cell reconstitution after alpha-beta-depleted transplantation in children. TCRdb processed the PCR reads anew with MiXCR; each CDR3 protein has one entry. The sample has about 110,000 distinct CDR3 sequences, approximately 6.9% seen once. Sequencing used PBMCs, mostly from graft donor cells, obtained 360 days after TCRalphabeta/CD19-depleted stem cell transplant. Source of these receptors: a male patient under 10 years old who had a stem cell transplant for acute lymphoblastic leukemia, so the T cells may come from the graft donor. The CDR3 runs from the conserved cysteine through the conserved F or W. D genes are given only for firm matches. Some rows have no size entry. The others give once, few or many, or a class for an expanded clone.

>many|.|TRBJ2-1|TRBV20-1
CSARNPKRRVYNEQFF
TGCAGTGCTAGAAATCCCAAGAGGCGGGTTTACAATGAGCAGTTCTTC
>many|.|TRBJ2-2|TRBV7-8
CASSPGLKGLFF
TGTGCCAGCAGCCCGGGACTTAAGGGGCTGTTTTTT
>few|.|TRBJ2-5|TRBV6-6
CASSPPTETQYF
TGTGCCAGCAGTCCCCCCACGGAGACCCAGTACTTC
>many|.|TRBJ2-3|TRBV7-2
CASSLRVTTDTQYF
TGTGCCAGCAGCTTAAGGGTCACGACAGATACGCAGTATTTT
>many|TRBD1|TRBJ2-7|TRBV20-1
CSAREGTGLGQRSYEQYF
TGCAGTGCTAGAGAAGGGACAGGGTTAGGTCAACGCTCCTACGAGCAGTACTTC
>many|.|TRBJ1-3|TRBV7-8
CASSLRPGTGNTIYF
TGTGCCAGCAGCCTTAGGCCAGGGACAGGAAACACCATATATTTT
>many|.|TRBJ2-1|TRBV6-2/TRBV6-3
CASRLPNEQFF
TGTGCCAGCAGACTACCCAATGAGCAGTTCTTC
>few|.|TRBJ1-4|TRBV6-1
CASSKRSTNEKLFF
TGTGCCAGCAGTAAGAGATCAACTAATGAAAAACTGTTTTTT
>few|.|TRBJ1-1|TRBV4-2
CASSQAFGGGTEAFF
TGTGCCAGCAGCCAAGCGTTCGGGGGGGGCACTGAAGCTTTCTTT
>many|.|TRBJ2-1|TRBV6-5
CASSYAGGIIYNEQFF
TGTGCCAGCAGTTACGCAGGGGGGATTATTTACAATGAGCAGTTCTTC
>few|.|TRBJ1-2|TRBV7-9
CASSSRSSGNIRGYTF
TGTGCCAGCAGCTCCCGATCCTCGGGCAATATACGAGGCTACACCTTC
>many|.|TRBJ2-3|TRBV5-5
CASSLGVGIGASDTQYF
TGTGCCAGCAGCTTGGGGGTCGGGATTGGGGCATCAGATACGCAGTATTTT
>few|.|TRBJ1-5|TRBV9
CASSVGMGAGFKHF
.
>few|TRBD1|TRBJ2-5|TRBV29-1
CSVALGTGAGETQYF
TGCAGCGTTGCGCTAGGGACAGGGGCAGGGGAGACCCAGTACTTC
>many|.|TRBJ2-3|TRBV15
CATSRISGDRDTQYF
TGTGCCACCAGCAGAATATCAGGGGATAGGGATACGCAGTATTTT
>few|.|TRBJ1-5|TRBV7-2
CASSRGGGQPQHF
TGTGCCAGCAGCCGGGGGGGGGGCCAGCCCCAGCATTTT
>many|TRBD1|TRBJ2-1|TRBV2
CATWTGLNEQFF
TGTGCCACCTGGACAGGGCTAAATGAGCAGTTCTTC
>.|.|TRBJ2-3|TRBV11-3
CASSLDPADTQYF
TGTGCCAGCAGCTTAGATCCCGCAGATACGCAGTATTTT
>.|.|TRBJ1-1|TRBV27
CASSLFGPGLGTEAFF
TGTGCCAGCAGCCTGTTTGGACCGGGTTTGGGCACTGAAGCTTTCTTT
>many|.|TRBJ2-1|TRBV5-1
CASSLAGQGYNEQFF
TGCGCCAGCAGCCTAGCGGGACAGGGGTACAATGAGCAGTTCTTC
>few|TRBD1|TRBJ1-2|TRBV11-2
CASRVDRGLGGYTF
TGTGCCAGCAGGGTTGACAGGGGGCTAGGTGGCTACACCTTC
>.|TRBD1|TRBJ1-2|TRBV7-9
CASSLALDRGQNGYTF
TGTGCCAGCAGCTTAGCGTTGGACAGGGGGCAAAACGGCTACACCTTC
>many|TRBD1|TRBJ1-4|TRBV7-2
CASSSWDSSNEKLFF
TGTGCCAGCAGCTCTTGGGACAGCTCTAATGAAAAACTGTTTTTT
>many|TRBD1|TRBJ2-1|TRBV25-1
CASSALFPGQGILSEQFF
TGTGCCAGCAGTGCCCTTTTTCCGGGACAGGGGATTTTGAGTGAGCAGTTCTTC
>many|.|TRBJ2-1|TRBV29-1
CSVEKYNEQFF
TGCAGCGTTGAAAAGTACAATGAGCAGTTCTTC
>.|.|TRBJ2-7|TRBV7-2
CASSLGFGMKAYEQYF
TGTGCCAGCAGCTTAGGGTTCGGGATGAAGGCCTACGAGCAGTACTTC
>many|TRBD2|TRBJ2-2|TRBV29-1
CSFLSGRAVGNTGELFF
TGCAGCTTCCTTAGCGGGAGGGCCGTCGGGAACACCGGGGAGCTGTTTTTT
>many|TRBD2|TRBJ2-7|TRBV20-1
CSAYGLAFSSYEQYF
TGCAGTGCGTACGGACTAGCGTTCAGCTCCTACGAGCAGTACTTC
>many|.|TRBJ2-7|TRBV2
CASMGRSGSYEQYF
TGTGCCAGCATGGGGAGGAGTGGTTCCTACGAGCAGTACTTC
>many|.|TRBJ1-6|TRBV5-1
CASSLGGPRGNNSPLHF
TGCGCCAGCAGCTTGGGAGGACCCAGGGGAAATAATTCACCCCTCCACTTT
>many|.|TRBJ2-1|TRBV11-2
CASSQPTDYNEQFF
TGTGCCAGCAGCCAACCGACAGATTACAATGAGCAGTTCTTC
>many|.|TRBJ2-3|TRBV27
CASSFGGPTDTQYF
TGTGCCAGCAGTTTTGGAGGCCCCACAGATACGCAGTATTTT
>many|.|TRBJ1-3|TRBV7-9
CASSWRHLNF
TGTGCCAGCAGCTGGAGGCACTTGAATTTT
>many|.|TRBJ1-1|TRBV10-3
CAISDVGHLNTEAFF
TGTGCCATCAGTGACGTGGGACACTTGAACACTGAAGCTTTCTTT
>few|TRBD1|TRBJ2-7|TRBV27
CASRTGVYEQYF
TGTGCCAGCAGGACAGGGGTCTACGAGCAGTACTTC
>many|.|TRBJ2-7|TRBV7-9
CASSSTGTTYEQYF
TGTGCCAGCAGCTCTACCGGGACCACCTACGAGCAGTACTTC
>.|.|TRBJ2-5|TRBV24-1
CATSDLGVETQYF
TGTGCCACCAGTGATTTAGGGGTGGAGACCCAGTACTTC
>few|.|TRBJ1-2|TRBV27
CASSLRGGWNYGYTF
TGTGCCAGCTCCCTGAGAGGGGGGTGGAACTATGGCTACACCTTC
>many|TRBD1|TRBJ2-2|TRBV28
CASISVPGQPNTGELFF
TGTGCCAGCATATCGGTCCCGGGACAGCCGAACACCGGGGAGCTGTTTTTT
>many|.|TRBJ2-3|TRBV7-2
CASFPDSGPGDTQYF
TGTGCCAGCTTTCCGGATAGCGGCCCGGGAGATACGCAGTATTTT
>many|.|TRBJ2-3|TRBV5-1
CASSLERRSSTDTQYF
TGCGCCAGCAGCTTGGAGCGAAGAAGTAGCACAGATACGCAGTATTTT
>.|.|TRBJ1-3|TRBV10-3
CAISVSPGTPRNTIYF
TGTGCCATCAGTGTTTCACCCGGGACACCGAGAAACACCATATATTTT
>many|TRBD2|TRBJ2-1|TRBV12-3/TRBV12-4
CASSLVRTSGYNEQFF
TGTGCCAGCAGTTTAGTCCGGACTAGCGGGTACAATGAGCAGTTCTTC
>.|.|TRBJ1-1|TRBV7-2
CASSVRYRAWNTEAFF
TGTGCCAGCAGCGTCAGATACAGGGCGTGGAACACTGAAGCTTTCTTT
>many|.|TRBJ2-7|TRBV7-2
CASSLAEGRPYEQYF
TGTGCCAGCAGCTTAGCTGAGGGACGACCCTACGAGCAGTACTTC
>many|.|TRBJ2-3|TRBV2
CASKDGGTDTQYF
TGTGCCAGCAAAGACGGGGGCACAGATACGCAGTATTTT
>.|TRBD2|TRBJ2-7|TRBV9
CASSPSASGFHEQYF
TGTGCCAGCAGCCCCTCGGCTAGCGGCTTCCACGAGCAGTACTTC
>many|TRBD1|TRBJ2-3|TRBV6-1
CASIGTGGTDTQYF
TGTGCCAGCATTGGGACAGGGGGCACAGATACGCAGTATTTT
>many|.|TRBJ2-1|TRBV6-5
CASSSRDSQSNEQFF
TGTGCCAGCAGTTCCCGGGACTCCCAGTCCAATGAGCAGTTCTTC
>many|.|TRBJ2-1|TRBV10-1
CASSDAGNEQFF
TGCGCCAGCAGTGATGCGGGGAATGAGCAGTTCTTC
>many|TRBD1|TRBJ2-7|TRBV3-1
CASSQGQGRYEQYF
TGTGCCAGCAGCCAAGGACAGGGGAGATACGAGCAGTACTTC
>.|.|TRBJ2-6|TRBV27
CASTLAGANVLTF
TGTGCCAGCACCCTTGCTGGGGCCAACGTCCTGACTTTC
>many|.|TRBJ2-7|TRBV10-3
CAISSDTDYEQYF
TGTGCCATCAGTTCGGACACTGACTACGAGCAGTACTTC
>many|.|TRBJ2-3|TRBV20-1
CSAPSGPYTDTQYF
TGCAGTGCTCCCTCGGGGCCCTACACAGATACGCAGTATTTT